Below, 13 T cell receptor beta chains from the same sample are listed, as sequenced in a study of cytotoxic CD8 clonotypes in ibrutinib-treated CLL. The repertoire was sequenced with immunoSEQ multiplex PCR; TCRdb's copy has only in-frame clones and lacks some. Among 270,000 or so clones listed, 70% to 80% were seen once. Here the sequenced sample was PBMCs, taken at disease progression, from a patient treated with ibrutinib. Every receptor here comes from a human donor with chronic lymphocytic leukemia.

The chain recombines TRBV2 with TRBJ2-5; 11 nucleotides match TRBD1. The CDR3 is 15 amino acids. The J segment lost 4 bases and the V segment lost 5 bases, leaving 6 bases of the junction unmatched. Germline CDR1 reads SNHLY; CDR2 reads FYNNEI. CDR3 sequence (DNA): TGTGCCAGCAGTCATGGGACAGGGGGAGGAGAGACCCAGTACTTC. It yields the protein CASSHGTGGGETQYF.

This chain links TRBV18 with TRBJ2-7; 9 bases fit TRBD1. Looked up from germline, CDR1 is KGHSH and CDR2 is LQKENI. Trimming took 6 bases from V and 3 from J; bases not matched to a gene: 6. The CDR3 has 14 amino acids. The CDR3 region is CASSLGQGFYEQYF. In nucleotides, the CDR3 is TGTGCCAGCTCCCTGGGACAGGGATTCTACGAGCAGTACTTC.

This chain links TRBV27 with TRBJ2-7; D might be TRBD1 or TRBD2, each matching 5 bases. Germline CDR1 reads MNHEY; CDR2 reads SMNVEV (reference sequence). The V gene lost 1 base and the J gene lost 3 bases, with 13 bases spanning the gap. The CDR3 sequence is 15 residues long. The CDR3 spells CASSLYSGLLYEQYF. CDR3 nucleotides: TGTGCCAGCAGTTTATACTCGGGGCTCCTCTACGAGCAGTACTTC.

The chain uses TRBV10-1 and TRBJ2-7; D not resolved. CDR1 WNHNN and CDR2 SYGVQD come from the germline V gene (reference sequence). The length of the CDR3 is 12 residues. Trimming took off 8 bases at V and 0 bases at J, with 8 bases between the two ends. The CDR3 DNA reads TGCGCCAGCCTAGGCGGCTCCTACGAGCAGTACTTC. This gives the protein CASLGGSYEQYF.

This clone is a singleton in its sample. This chain uses TRBV19 with TRBJ1-4; D call uncertain. The CDR3 extends over 15 amino acids. V was shortened by 1 base and J by 0 bases, with 6 bases between the two germline ends. Germline V lookup: CDR1 LNHDA, CDR2 SQIVND (reference sequence). CDR3 sequence reads: CASSIGWTTNEKLFF. The CDR3 region has the DNA TGTGCCAGTAGTATAGGGTGGACAACTAATGAAAAACTGTTTTTT. Based on the CDR3 plus reference TRBV19 and TRBJ1-4, the full variable domain is DGGITQSPKYLFRKEGQNVTLSCEQNLNHDAMYWYRQDPGQGLRLIYYSQIVNDFQKGDIAEGYSVSREKKESFPLTVTSAQKNPTAFYLCASSIGWTTNEKLFFGSGTQLSVL.

The rearrangement joins TRBV28 to TRBJ1-1; the D gene is possibly TRBD1 (5 bases). Germline lookup yields CDR1 MDHEN and CDR2 SYDVKM. The CDR3 totals 15 residues. With 7 bases removed from V and 3 bases from J, the gap between germline ends came to 18 bases. The CDR3 is CASTEPPLGDTEAFF. The CDR3 nucleotides read TGTGCCAGCACCGAACCCCCTTTGGGGGACACTGAAGCTTTCTTT.

V and J are TRBV28 and TRBJ2-7; possibly TRBD1 for D (5 bases). CDR3 length equals 14 residues. Per the germline V gene, CDR1 is MDHEN and CDR2 is SYDVKM. Between the trimmed V and J ends, which lost 10 bases and 0 bases, there was a span of 16 bases. CDR3 DNA sequence: TGTGCCACTAACCCATTCAGGGCCTCCTACGAGCAGTACTTC. Translated: CATNPFRASYEQYF.

The chain employs TRBV11-2 and TRBJ1-5; the D is unclear. V was cut by 1 base and J by 4 bases, with 8 bases left in between. The CDR3 runs to 14 residues. CDR1 is SGHAT and CDR2 is FQNNGV in the germline V gene. The CDR3 sequence is CASSLVQRNQPQHF. The CDR3 nucleotides read TGTGCCAGCAGCTTAGTCCAGAGAAATCAGCCCCAGCATTTT. The full variable domain, its missing parts supplied by reference TRBV11-2 and TRBJ1-5, is EAGVAQSPRYKIIEKRQSVAFWCNPISGHATLYWYQQILGQGPKLLIQFQNNGVVDDSQLPKDRFSAERLKGVDSTLKIQPAKLEDSAVYLCASSLVQRNQPQHFGDGTRLSIL.

The rearrangement uses TRBV6-5 and TRBJ1-2; D is perhaps TRBD1 (6 bases). V lost 8 bases and J 3 bases, leaving 19 bases between the germline ends. The CDR3 has 15 residues. Germline lookup yields CDR1 MNHEY and CDR2 SVGAGI. The CDR3 DNA sequence: TGTGCCAGCTCCCCAACAGGGAGGAAGGACTATGGCTACACCTTC. Its protein product is CASSPTGRKDYGYTF.

The CDR3 DNA follows: TGTGCCAGCAGTTTGTGGGAGAGGACTGAAGCTTTCTTT. It encodes CASSLWERTEAFF. The rearrangement links TRBV28 to TRBJ1-1; D gene ambiguous. Trimming removed 3 bases at V and 5 bases at J, with 10 bases between. The CDR3 sequence is 13 residues long. Germline V gene lookup returns CDR1 MDHEN and CDR2 SYDVKM. Complete variable domain (other parts from reference TRBV28 and TRBJ1-1): DVKVTQSSRYLVKRTGEKVFLECVQDMDHENMFWYRQDPGLGLRLIYFSYDVKMKEKGDIPEGYSVSREKKERFSLILESASTNQTSMYLCASSLWERTEAFFGQGTRLTVV.

V gene TRBV28 combines with J gene TRBJ1-4; unclear D gene. This CDR3 has 14 amino acids. The germline V gene has CDR1 MDHEN and CDR2 SYDVKM. Trimming took 2 bases from V and 8 from J, leaving 12 bases between them. The CDR3 sequence: CASSLSPEREKLFF. Here the CDR3 DNA reads TGTGCCAGCAGTTTAAGTCCCGAGCGGGAAAAACTGTTTTTT.

This chain connects TRBV9 to TRBJ2-1; D possibly corresponds to TRBD2 (5 bases). CDR3 length equals 13 residues. Trimming took off 4 bases at V and 3 bases at J, with 8 bases between the two ends. Germline V lookup: CDR1 SGDLS, CDR2 YYNGEE. The CDR3 nucleotides read TGTGCCAGCAGCCTTACTAGCTACAATGAGCAGTTCTTC. It yields the protein CASSLTSYNEQFF.

The chain has TRBV19 and TRBJ2-1; 11 nucleotides agree with TRBD2. The J segment lost 9 bases and the V segment lost 5 bases, leaving 6 bases of the junction unmatched. The CDR3 consists of 14 residues. Germline V gives CDR1 LNHDA, CDR2 SQIVND (reference sequence). CDR3 residues: CASSVAGGPGEQFF. In DNA, the CDR3 is TGTGCCAGTAGTGTAGCGGGGGGGCCTGGTGAGCAGTTCTTC.